By share, the clone carrying this T cell receptor (beta chain) counts as medium-sized. Its antigen is undetermined. No cell fractionation was done, so the repertoire covers all unsorted peripheral blood T cells. Peripheral blood, roughly 2.5 ml, was drawn for RNA extraction. This sample is drawn from a study of HIV-infected patients and healthy controls. Study results and limitations: Slight age and sex differences between study cohorts did not explain the diversity differences. HIV-infected repertoires had significantly higher mean Gini indices than controls, possibly reflecting oligoclonality. Healthy controls carried many MAIT alpha-chain CDR3s, while HIV+ repertoires had few.

Reverse transcription used around 500 ng RNA and constant-region primers for alpha and beta. Each of the alpha and beta chains got its own library through chain-specific third strand synthesis with indices. TCRdb recomputed calls from the 5' RACE reads with MiXCR, one row per CDR3 protein. The table shows 12,000 to 15,000 distinct CDR3 sequences, with roughly 9.9% occurring only once. Germline assignment: CDR1 DFQATT and CDR2 SNEGSKA (reference sequence). CDR3 size: 14 residues. V was trimmed by 3 bases and J by 4 bases, leaving 14 bases between them. This TCR derives from an adult in good health. Material for sequencing was blood. The chain is built from TRBV20-1 and TRBJ2-3; D might be TRBD1 or TRBD2, each matching 5 bases. This chain's CDR3 is CSASPSGRSDTQYF. CDR3 DNA: TGCAGTGCTAGCCCCTCAGGGAGATCAGATACGCAGTATTTT.